The rows below give T cell receptor beta chains drawn from one sample of a study of Graves' ophthalmopathy and Graves' hyperthyroidism. TCRdb re-called the multiplex PCR reads with MiXCR, one entry per CDR3 protein. Here the sample spans more than 1,000,000 distinct CDR3 sequences, less than 45% being singletons. Sequencing used peripheral blood or thyroid tissue (not recorded which). All receptors come from an adult man with Graves' hyperthyroidism. CDR3s include the opening cysteine and the closing phenylalanine or tryptophan. The order of the fields is CDR3 DNA, CDR3 protein, clone size, J gene, V gene, D gene. D genes are given only for firm matches. Part of the rows lack a size; the others show once, few, many or a class for expanded clones.

CDR3nt: TGTGCCAGCAGCTCGACTAGCGGGGGCAATGAGCAGTTCTTC; CDR3aa: CASSSTSGGNEQFF; abundance: .; j_gene: TRBJ2-1; v_gene: TRBV7-2; d_gene: TRBD2
CDR3nt: TGTGCCAGCAGCCCACGCTCTAGGCCTTTGGGGGAGACCCAGTACTTC; CDR3aa: CASSPRSRPLGETQYF; abundance: many; j_gene: TRBJ2-5; v_gene: TRBV7-8; d_gene: .
CDR3nt: TGCAGCTTAGTGGCCGGGGTTGAAAGCAATCAGCCCCAGCATTTT; CDR3aa: CSLVAGVESNQPQHF; abundance: .; j_gene: TRBJ1-5; v_gene: TRBV29-1; d_gene: .
CDR3nt: TGTGCCAGCAGACGCTCGGGACGGAACTATGGCTACACCTTC; CDR3aa: CASRRSGRNYGYTF; abundance: many; j_gene: TRBJ1-2; v_gene: TRBV14; d_gene: .
CDR3nt: TGTGCCAGCAGTCCTTCGGGGCTCGGTTCACCCCTCCACTTT; CDR3aa: CASSPSGLGSPLHF; abundance: many; j_gene: TRBJ1-6; v_gene: TRBV12-3/TRBV12-4; d_gene: .
CDR3nt: TGTGCCAGCATCGCGGACAGGGGCATACTAGGTGGCTACACCTTC; CDR3aa: CASIADRGILGGYTF; abundance: many; j_gene: TRBJ1-2; v_gene: TRBV2; d_gene: TRBD1
CDR3nt: TGTGCCTGGAGTGAGCTTTCAGAGACCCAGTACTTC; CDR3aa: CAWSELSETQYF; abundance: few; j_gene: TRBJ2-5; v_gene: TRBV30; d_gene: .
CDR3nt: TGTGCCAGCAGCTTTTTTCCAACCTACCAAGAGACCCAGTACTTC; CDR3aa: CASSFFPTYQETQYF; abundance: .; j_gene: TRBJ2-5; v_gene: TRBV11-2; d_gene: .
CDR3nt: TGTGCCAGCAGTTTAGTCCCGGGCCCTCAGCCCCAGCATTTT; CDR3aa: CASSLVPGPQPQHF; abundance: many; j_gene: TRBJ1-5; v_gene: TRBV12-3/TRBV12-4; d_gene: .
CDR3nt: TGTGCCAGCGTAGCGGCAAAGGGCCCCTACGAGCAGTACTTC; CDR3aa: CASVAAKGPYEQYF; abundance: few; j_gene: TRBJ2-7; v_gene: TRBV12-3/TRBV12-4; d_gene: .
CDR3nt: TGCAGTTACTTGCCAGGGGGTGCTTATGGCTACACCTTC; CDR3aa: CSYLPGGAYGYTF; abundance: .; j_gene: TRBJ1-2; v_gene: TRBV20-1; d_gene: TRBD1
CDR3nt: TGTGCCAGCAGCGCCCGACCCGGGGAGCTGTTTTTT; CDR3aa: CASSARPGELFF; abundance: few; j_gene: TRBJ2-2; v_gene: TRBV9; d_gene: .
CDR3nt: TGTGCCAGCAGTTCCCCGGACAGGGGGCTTGGCTACACCTTC; CDR3aa: CASSSPDRGLGYTF; abundance: .; j_gene: TRBJ1-2; v_gene: TRBV27; d_gene: TRBD1
CDR3nt: TGTGCCAGCACCGAAATAAAAAAACGGGAGACAGGGAAGACCCAGTACTTC; CDR3aa: CASTEIKKRETGKTQYF; abundance: once; j_gene: TRBJ2-5; v_gene: TRBV5-6; d_gene: .
CDR3nt: TGTGCCAGCAGCTTAGTCAGGGGGAGAGTGGGCTACGAGCAGTACTTC; CDR3aa: CASSLVRGRVGYEQYF; abundance: .; j_gene: TRBJ2-7; v_gene: TRBV7-2; d_gene: TRBD1
CDR3nt: TGTGCCAGCAGCTTAGAAGTCTTAGCTGGGCGCACCGGGGAGCTGTTTTTT; CDR3aa: CASSLEVLAGRTGELFF; abundance: .; j_gene: TRBJ2-2; v_gene: TRBV7-8; d_gene: .
CDR3nt: TGCAGTGCCCCGAGGGGCAGCGACGAGCAGTACTTC; CDR3aa: CSAPRGSDEQYF; abundance: many; j_gene: TRBJ2-7; v_gene: TRBV20-1; d_gene: .
CDR3nt: TGTGCCAGCAGTTACTCAGTCTCTGGAAACACCATATATTTT; CDR3aa: CASSYSVSGNTIYF; abundance: .; j_gene: TRBJ1-3; v_gene: TRBV6-5; d_gene: .